These 3 T cell receptor beta chains were all obtained from the same sample, sequenced in a study of blood T cell repertoires in COVID-19. Only in-frame clones appear in the TCRdb table, and some are missing; sequencing was by immunoSEQ multiplex PCR. The data show about 240,000 clones, 85% to 90% seen once. Sequencing was done on a sample of peripheral blood. These receptor sequences come from a man between 60 and 75 years old with acute or convalescent COVID-19.

The chain employs TRBV9 and TRBJ2-7, with a tentative D call TRBD2 (7 bases). Germline V CDR1 and CDR2: SGDLS, YYNGEE. The CDR3 spans 17 residues. V gave up 2 bases and J gave up 6 bases, with 24 bases separating them. The CDR3 is CASSVYAGTTGGAEQYF. The CDR3 nucleotides read TGTGCCAGCAGCGTTTACGCCGGGACCACGGGGGGCGCCGAGCAGTACTTC.

This rearrangement joins TRBV7-9 to TRBJ2-7; tentative D call: TRBD1 (5 bases). The V and J ends lost 3 bases and 6 bases respectively, with 12 bases between them. Germline V lookup: CDR1 SEHNR, CDR2 FQNEAQ (reference sequence). The CDR3 is 13 residues long. The CDR3 reads CASSFSQGSEQYF. The CDR3 DNA sequence: TGTGCCAGCAGCTTTAGTCAGGGAAGCGAGCAGTACTTC.

The chain couples TRBV30 to TRBJ2-7; TRBD1 aligns across 7 bases. This CDR3 has 16 residues. V lost 2 bases and J lost 1; bases outside the gene matches: 11. CDR1 is GTSNPN and CDR2 is SVGIG in the germline V gene (reference sequence). DNA for the CDR3: TGTGCCTGGAGTTCAGACACAGGGGTAGCATCCTACGAGCAGTACTTC. It is translated as CAWSSDTGVASYEQYF.